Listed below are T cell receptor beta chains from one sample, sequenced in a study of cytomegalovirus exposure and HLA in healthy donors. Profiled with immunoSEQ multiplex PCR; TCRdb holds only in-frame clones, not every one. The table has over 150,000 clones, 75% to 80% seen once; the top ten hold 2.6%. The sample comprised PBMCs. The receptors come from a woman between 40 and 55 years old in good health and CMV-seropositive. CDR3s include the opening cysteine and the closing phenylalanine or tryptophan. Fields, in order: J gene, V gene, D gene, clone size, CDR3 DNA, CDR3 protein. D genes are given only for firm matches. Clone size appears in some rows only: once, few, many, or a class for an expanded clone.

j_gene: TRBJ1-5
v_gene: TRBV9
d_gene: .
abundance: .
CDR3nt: TGTGCCAGCAGCGTTGACGGACTCAATCAGCCCCAGCATTTT
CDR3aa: CASSVDGLNQPQHF

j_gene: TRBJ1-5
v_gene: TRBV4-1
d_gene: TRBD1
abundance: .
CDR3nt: TGCGCCAGCAGCCAAGACGGACAGGGTCATCAGCCCCAGCATTTT
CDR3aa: CASSQDGQGHQPQHF

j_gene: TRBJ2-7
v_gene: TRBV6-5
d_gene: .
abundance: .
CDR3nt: TGTGCCAGCAGTTATGGGGTCGGGACCTACGAGCAGTACTTC
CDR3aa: CASSYGVGTYEQYF

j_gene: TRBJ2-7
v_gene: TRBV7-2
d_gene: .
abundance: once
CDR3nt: TGTGCCAGCAGCAAACAGGGTGGGGGCTACGAGCAGTACTTC
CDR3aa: CASSKQGGGYEQYF

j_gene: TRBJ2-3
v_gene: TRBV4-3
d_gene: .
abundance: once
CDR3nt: TGCGCCAGCAGCCAAGATCGGGGGGATACGCAGTATTTT
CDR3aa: CASSQDRGDTQYF

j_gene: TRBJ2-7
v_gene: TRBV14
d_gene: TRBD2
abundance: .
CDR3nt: TGTGCCAGCAGCCACCAGGGTTTGCGGGGGGGCCGCGAGCAGTACTTC
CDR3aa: CASSHQGLRGGREQYF

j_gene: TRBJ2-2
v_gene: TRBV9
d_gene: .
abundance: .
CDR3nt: TGTGCCAGCAGCGCCCCAGGGAACCGGAACACCGGGGAGCTGTTTTTT
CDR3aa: CASSAPGNRNTGELFF

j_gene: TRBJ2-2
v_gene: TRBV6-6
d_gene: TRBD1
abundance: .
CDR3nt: TGTGCCAGCAGTTATCGGACAGGGACCGGGGAGCTGTTTTTT
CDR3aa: CASSYRTGTGELFF

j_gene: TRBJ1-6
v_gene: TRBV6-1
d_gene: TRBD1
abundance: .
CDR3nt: TGTGCCAGCAGTGAACCGGGGACAGGGGGCGTTTCACCCCTCCACTTT
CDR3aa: CASSEPGTGGVSPLHF

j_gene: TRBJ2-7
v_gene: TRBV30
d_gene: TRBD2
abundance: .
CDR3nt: TGTGCCTGGGGTAGCGGGAGCGGGTACGAGCAGTACTTC
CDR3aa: CAWGSGSGYEQYF

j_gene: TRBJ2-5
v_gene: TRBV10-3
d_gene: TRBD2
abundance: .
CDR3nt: TGTGCCATCAGTACTAGCGGGAGGTCCGAAGAGACCCAGTACTTC
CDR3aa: CAISTSGRSEETQYF

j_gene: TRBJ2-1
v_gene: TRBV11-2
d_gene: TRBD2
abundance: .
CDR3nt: TGTGCCAGCAGCTTAGAGGCGGGAGGCTACAATGAGCAGTTCTTC
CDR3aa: CASSLEAGGYNEQFF

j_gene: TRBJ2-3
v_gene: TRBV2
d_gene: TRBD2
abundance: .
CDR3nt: TGTGCCAGCAGGCCGACTAGCGGGGGGGCACATACGCAGTATTTT
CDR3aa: CASRPTSGGAHTQYF

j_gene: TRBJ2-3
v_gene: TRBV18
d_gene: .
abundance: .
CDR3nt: TGTGCCAGCTCAGAGCTTCGCTCCACAGATACGCAGTATTTT
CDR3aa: CASSELRSTDTQYF

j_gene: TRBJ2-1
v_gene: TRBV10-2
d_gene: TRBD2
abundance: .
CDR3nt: TGCGCCAGCAGGCGCGGGGGGGCCAAGGATGAGCAGTTCTTC
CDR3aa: CASRRGGAKDEQFF

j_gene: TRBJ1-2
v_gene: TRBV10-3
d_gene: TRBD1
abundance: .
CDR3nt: TGTGCCATCAGTGCCGCCGGGACAGACGTCTTAGGCTACACCTTC
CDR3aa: CAISAAGTDVLGYTF

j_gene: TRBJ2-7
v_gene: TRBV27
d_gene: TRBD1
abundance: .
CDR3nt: TGTGCCAGCAGTTCAGGACAGGGTTTTGAGCAGTACTTC
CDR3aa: CASSSGQGFEQYF

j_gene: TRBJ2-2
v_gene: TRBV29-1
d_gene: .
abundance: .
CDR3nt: TGCAGCGTGGGAAACAACAGGGCGAACACCGGGGAGCTGTTTTTT
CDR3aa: CSVGNNRANTGELFF

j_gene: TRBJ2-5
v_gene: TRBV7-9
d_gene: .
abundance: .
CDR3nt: TGTGCCAGCAGCCCGACACTCCAAGAGACCCAGTACTTC
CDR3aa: CASSPTLQETQYF

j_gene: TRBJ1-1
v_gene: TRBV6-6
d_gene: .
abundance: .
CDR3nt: TGTGCCAGCAGTCTCCAGGGGTCACCGAACACTGAAGCTTTCTTT
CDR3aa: CASSLQGSPNTEAFF

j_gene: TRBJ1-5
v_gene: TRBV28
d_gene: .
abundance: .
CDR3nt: TGTGCCAGCAGTTTGCGTGTTGGGGGCGCAGGGCAGCCCCAGCATTTT
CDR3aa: CASSLRVGGAGQPQHF

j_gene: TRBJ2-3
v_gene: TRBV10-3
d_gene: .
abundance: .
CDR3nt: TGTGCCATCAGCGCCGGGACTTCCTTCACAGATACGCAGTATTTT
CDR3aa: CAISAGTSFTDTQYF